Shown below are 9 T cell receptor beta chains from a single sample sequenced in a study of blood T cell repertoires in COVID-19 (dated by TCRdb to 2018 to 2020). Library preparation employed the immunoSEQ multiplex PCR assay. TCRdb retrieved this table from immuneACCESS and kept in-frame rearrangements only. Not all clones are present; in checked studies, unresolved V genes account for under half, and no reason is known for the remainder. Counted in this sample were hundreds of thousands of clones; around 89% of them appeared once. Clones ranked in the top ten supply about 4.2% of the sample. Sequences were obtained from peripheral blood. The receptors here all came from a man in his forties with acute or convalescent COVID-19.

V usage is TRBV5-1 and J usage is TRBJ1-5; TRBD1 matches 8 bases. In germline, CDR1 is SGHRS, CDR2 YFSETQ. CDR3 length: 15 residues. Germline trimming cut 5 bases from V and 3 bases from J; bases unmatched to any gene: 7. CDR3 region: CASRDGTGYNQPQHF. The CDR3 DNA follows: TGCGCCAGCAGGGACGGGACAGGCTACAATCAGCCCCAGCATTTT.

The rearrangement joins TRBV12-3 or TRBV12-4 to TRBJ1-1; possible D gene TRBD1, 5 bases. V lost 6 bases to trimming and J lost 8 bases, with 13 bases between them. The CDR3 has 12 amino acids. CDR3 protein: CASRYGTAEAFF. DNA of the CDR3: TGTGCCAGCAGGTACGGGACTGCAGAAGCTTTCTTT.

In DNA, the CDR3 is TGTGCCACAACGGGACAGACGAACACCGGGGAGCTGTTTTTT. It is translated as CATTGQTNTGELFF. The chain employs TRBV24-1 and TRBJ2-2, with 7 bases identical to TRBD1. The germline CDR1 and CDR2 sequences are KGHDR and SFDVKD. This CDR3 is built from 14 residues. V lost 10 bases to trimming and J lost 0 bases; unmatched junction nucleotides: 4.

In nucleotides, the CDR3 is TGTGCCAGTAGTGCTCCCCGGGACAGGGGAAGAGATACGCAGTATTTT. Translating gives CASSAPRDRGRDTQYF. This chain connects TRBV19 to TRBJ2-3, with 10 bases aligning to TRBD1. CDR1 is LNHDA and CDR2 is SQIVND in the germline V gene (reference sequence). This CDR3 is built from 16 residues. V trimming: 5 bases; J trimming: 5 bases; junction bases outside the gene matches: 10.

V and J are TRBV11-3 and TRBJ2-7, with unresolved D. Germline CDR1 and CDR2: SGHNT and YENEEA. CDR3 length: 15 amino acids. V was cut by 5 bases and J by 2 bases, with 16 bases left in between. The CDR3 DNA reads TGTGCCAGCAGCCTACTTCTCGTGCGGCCCTACGAGCAGTACTTC. Residues: CASSLLLVRPYEQYF. The complete variable domain, with remaining parts taken from reference TRBV11-3 and TRBJ2-7, reads EAGVVQSPRYKIIEKKQPVAFWCNPISGHNTLYWYLQNLGQGPELLIRYENEEAVDDSQLPKDRFSAERLKGVDSTLKIQPAELGDSAVYLCASSLLLVRPYEQYFGPGTRLTVT.

This sequence joins TRBV2 and TRBJ2-7; tentatively, D is TRBD1 (7 bases). Trimming stripped 6 bases from V and 7 bases from J, with 13 bases between. Looked up from germline, CDR1 is SNHLY and CDR2 is FYNNEI. This CDR3 has 12 amino acids. In DNA, the CDR3 is TGTGCCAGCAGGCCCAGGGGGGCGGAGCAGTACTTC. Protein: CASRPRGAEQYF.

The chain has TRBV15 and TRBJ2-4; unclear D gene. Per the germline V gene, CDR1 is LNHNV and CDR2 is YYDKDF (reference sequence). V was shortened by 1 base and J by 0 bases, with 13 bases between the two germline ends. This CDR3 contains 17 residues. The chain's CDR3 is CATSRVRTVGAKNIQYF. The CDR3 coding sequence is TGTGCCACCAGCAGAGTGAGAACAGTTGGAGCCAAAAACATTCAGTACTTC.

The genes are TRBV29-1 and TRBJ2-7; perhaps TRBD1 as D (6 bases). This CDR3 spans 12 amino acids. Trimming took off 4 bases at V and 6 bases at J, with 13 bases between the two ends. The germline CDR1 and CDR2 sequences are SQVTM and ANQGSEA. The CDR3 reads CSVGQDLREQYF. DNA for the CDR3: TGCAGCGTTGGACAGGATTTACGCGAGCAGTACTTC.

V gene TRBV3-1 (or the pseudogene TRBV3-2) combines with J gene TRBJ1-6; TRBD1 is a possible D gene (6 bases). Trimming took off 4 bases at V and 7 bases at J, with 11 bases between the two ends. Germline V CDR1 and CDR2: LGHDT, YNNKEL (reference sequence). The CDR3 consists of 14 residues. CDR3 DNA sequence: TGTGCCAGCAGCCCTCGACAGGCCAATTCACCCCTCCACTTT. This gives the protein CASSPRQANSPLHF.